Listed here are 27 T cell receptor beta chains from one sample, sequenced in a study of tissue T cells after allogeneic stem cell transplantation. Indicated time point: mouse harvest day 7 after allogeneic transplant. Tail vein injection delivered 10^7 T-cell-depleted bone marrow cells and 10^6 splenic CD5+ T cells. Measured with immunoSEQ multiplex PCR; TCRdb has only the in-frame clones, and not every one. This sample has about 8,200 clones, with under 55% found just once. The sequencing input was gut tissue. The receptor source for this set is a female BALB/c mouse given C57BL/6 T cells with graft-versus-host disease after an allogeneic hematopoietic cell transplant.

Details on this clone: The listed genes are named as in mouse. The CDR3 end lies 1 residue beyond the end of the read and is filled in from the germline J gene. The chain has TRBV26 and TRBJ2-7, with TRBD1 matching 7 bases. Germline V gives CDR1 KGHPV, CDR2 FQNQEV (reference sequence). V shed 0 bases, J shed 7 bases, and the junction held 6 bases outside the gene matches. CDR3 length: 14 residues. The CDR3 spells CASSLSTGVGEQYF. Partial CDR3 DNA: TGTGCCAGCAGTCTGTCTACAGGGGTTGGAGAACAGTAC.

This clone was detected only a few times. The germline and genes are mouse ones. The read gets to within 1 residue of the CDR3 end, and the germline J gene fills in the rest. This chain uses TRBV1 with TRBJ1-1; 9 bases map to TRBD1. The CDR3 loop spans 14 amino acids. Per germline, CDR1 NSQYPW and CDR2 LRSPGD (reference sequence). The ends lost 3 bases at V and 7 bases at J; junction bases unmatched: 6. The CDR3: CTCSARDRAGEVFF. The CDR3 bases that were read are TGCACCTGCAGTGCGCGGGACAGGGCGGGAGAAGTCTTC.

In its sample, this clone was seen a few times. Germline and genes: mouse. The sequence runs out 1 residue before the end of the CDR3; the remainder is reconstructed from the germline J gene. The chain recombines TRBV26 with TRBJ2-2, with D maybe TRBD1 (6 bases). Trimming cost V 4 bases and J 1 base, with 10 bases left between them. This CDR3 is built from 15 residues. Germline CDR1 is KGHPV and CDR2 is FQNQEV (reference sequence). The CDR3: CASSPLTGNTGQLYF. CDR3 DNA (partial): TGTGCCAGCAGTCCACTGACAGGAAACACCGGGCAGCTCTAC.

This clone appeared a single time. Gene names are the mouse ones. The CDR3 end lies 1 residue beyond the end of the read and is filled in from the germline J gene. This chain joins TRBV26 and TRBJ2-1; D is ambiguous. CDR3 length: 13 residues. The ends were cut back, 3 bases at V and 4 bases at J, with 7 bases in the middle. Germline CDR1 KGHPV, CDR2 FQNQEV (reference sequence). The CDR3 loop is CASSLAGYAEQFF. The sequenced CDR3 bases are TGTGCCAGCAGTCTAGCGGGGTATGCTGAGCAGTTC.

This clone is deemed medium-sized. All gene names here are mouse names. The CDR3 end falls 1 residue outside the read, so it is completed with the germline J gene. The gene calls are TRBV26 and TRBJ2-7; tentative D call: TRBD2 (6 bases). The V and J ends lost 1 base and 0 bases respectively, with 7 bases between them. Germline values: CDR1 KGHPV, CDR2 FQNQEV (reference sequence). The CDR3 has 14 residues. Partial CDR3 DNA: TGTGCCAGCAGTCTGTGGGGGGTCTCCTATGAACAGTAC. Protein product: CASSLWGVSYEQY. The CDR3 in its entirety is CASSLWGVSYEQYF.

This clone was picked up a small number of times. The listed genes are named as in mouse. The read halts 1 residue ahead of the CDR3 end, with the missing end drawn from the germline J gene. V gene TRBV2 combines with J gene TRBJ1-4, with 9 bases matching TRBD1. The length of the CDR3 is 17 residues. The ends lost 6 bases at V and 0 bases at J; junction bases unmatched: 8. The germline V gene has CDR1 LGHNA and CDR2 YSYQKL. The sequenced part of the CDR3 DNA is TGTGCCAGCAGTACAGAGGGGGACAGGGTTTCCAACGAAAGATTATTT. It encodes CASSTEGDRVSNERLF. The full CDR3 is CASSTEGDRVSNERLFF.

By sample fraction, this clone is medium-sized. Gene names and germline refer to mouse. The missing CDR3 end, 1 residue past where the read stops, is filled in from the germline J gene. This chain uses TRBV26 with TRBJ2-7, with D possibly matching TRBD1 (6 bases). Trimming took off 6 bases at V and 1 base at J, with 10 bases between the two ends. Germline V lookup: CDR1 KGHPV, CDR2 FQNQEV (reference sequence). The CDR3 consists of 13 residues. CDR3 DNA (partial): TGTGCCAGCAGCAACAGGGTTTCCTATGAACAGTAC. Its translation is CASSNRVSYEQY. The entire CDR3 is CASSNRVSYEQYF.

By share, this clone ranks as medium-sized (0.01 to 0.1%). Gene labels here are mouse ones. Sequencing ends 1 residue short of the CDR3 end; the germline J gene provides the rest. The rearrangement joins TRBV20 to TRBJ2-7; D gene uncertain. The germline V and J ends were trimmed by 0 bases and 4 bases, with 4 bases remaining between them. The CDR3 spans 11 residues. Germline V gene sequence: CDR1 GFQATS, CDR2 STVNSAI. The CDR3 sequence: CGAREGYEQYF. The sequenced CDR3 bases are TGTGGTGCTAGGGAGGGTTATGAACAGTAC.

About this clone itself: Gene names denote mouse genes. The CDR3 end lies 1 residue beyond the end of the read and is filled in from the germline J gene. The chain employs TRBV15 and TRBJ2-4; D might be TRBD1 (6 bases). This CDR3 is 13 amino acids long. The germline gives CDR1 SGHND, CDR2 FRSKSL. Deletions cut 6 bases from V and 2 bases from J, with 9 bases between. The chain's CDR3 is CASSRDTQNTLYF. The CDR3 DNA, read in part, is TGTGCCAGCAGCCGGGACACTCAAAACACCTTGTAC.

This clone has just a few counts. These gene names are mouse names. Sequencing ends 1 residue short of the CDR3 end; the germline J gene provides the rest. The chain has TRBV26 and TRBJ2-1; 9 bases agree with TRBD1. V dropped 6 bases and J dropped 5; count of bases not matched to a gene: 5. The CDR3 covers 14 residues. Germline CDR1 KGHPV, CDR2 FQNQEV (reference sequence). The CDR3 is CASSFRDRDAEQFF. CDR3 DNA, as far as it was read: TGTGCCAGCAGCTTCCGGGACAGGGATGCTGAGCAGTTC.

Of note for this clone: Genes and germline come from the mouse. The sequenced CDR3 bases are TGCTCCAGCAGTCAAGGGACAACAAACACAGAAGTCTTC. It codes for CSSSQGTTNTEVF. The complete CDR3 reads CSSSQGTTNTEVFF. The rearrangement joins TRBV23 to TRBJ1-1; the table's D call, TRBD1, has no DNA check behind it. The read halts 1 residue ahead of the CDR3 end, with the missing end drawn from the germline J gene. The CDR3 contains 14 residues. Germline V gene sequence: CDR1 KGHTA, CDR2 FQNQQP.

Comments on this clone: The germline and genes are mouse ones. The read ends 1 residue shy of where the CDR3 ends; the end is completed using the germline J gene. The J gene is TRBJ2-3, the V gene TRBV15, with a tentative D call TRBD2 (6 bases). Germline assignment: CDR1 SGHND and CDR2 FRSKSL. V lost 6 bases and J 1 base, leaving 8 bases between the germline ends. The CDR3 length is 13 residues. Here the CDR3 reads CASSRTGAETLYF. The CDR3 bases that were read are TGTGCCAGCAGCCGGACTGGTGCAGAAACGCTGTAT.

This clone showed up just a few times. Gene names refer to mouse genes. The CDR3 end lies 1 residue beyond the end of the read and is filled in from the germline J gene. The gene calls are TRBV13-1 and TRBJ2-7; 7 bases align to TRBD2. Germline V gene lookup returns CDR1 NSHNY and CDR2 SYGAGN. Unmatched junction bases numbered 2, after V lost 2 bases and J lost 0 bases. The CDR3 covers 14 residues. The CDR3 reads CASSDWGSSYEQYF. The CDR3 bases that were read are TGTGCCAGCAGTGACTGGGGGAGCTCCTATGAACAGTAC.

Notes on this clone: Genes and germline are mouse. Coverage ceases 1 residue before the CDR3 finishes, and the germline J gene fills in the end. V gene TRBV31 combines with J gene TRBJ1-4; D unclear. CDR3 length equals 14 residues. Germline values: CDR1 GKSSPN, CDR2 SITVG. Trimming left V 2 bases short and J 0 bases short, with 7 bases between. The covered CDR3 bases are TGTGCCTGGAGTTTCCCGATTTCCAACGAAAGATTATTT. Its protein product is CAWSFPISNERLF. In full, the CDR3 reads CAWSFPISNERLFF.

In its sample, this clone was seen a few times. The gene names here belong to mouse. The read stops 1 residue short of the end of the CDR3; the missing end is completed from the germline J gene. The chain combines TRBV26 with TRBJ1-5; TRBD1 is a possible D gene (5 bases). Trimming removed 6 bases at V and 0 bases at J, with 12 bases between. The CDR3 covers 15 residues. CDR1 is KGHPV, CDR2 FQNQEV, per germline (reference sequence). The CDR3 reads CASSFQGYNNQAPLF. The part of the CDR3 DNA that was read is TGTGCCAGCAGCTTTCAGGGATATAACAACCAGGCTCCGCTT.

On this clone: The genes are named according to mouse. The CDR3 extends 1 residue past the end of the read, so its final part is completed from the germline J gene. The chain has TRBV26 and TRBJ2-7, with 10 nucleotides matching TRBD2. The length of the CDR3 is 14 residues. CDR1 KGHPV and CDR2 FQNQEV come from the germline V gene (reference sequence). Germline trimming cut 4 bases from V and 4 bases from J; bases unmatched to any gene: 4. The covered CDR3 bases are TGTGCCAGCAGTCCTCGACTGGGGGGTTATGAACAGTAC. Its translation: CASSPRLGGYEQY. In full, the CDR3 reads CASSPRLGGYEQYF.

Details on this clone: Genes here carry mouse names. Read sequence stops 1 residue before the CDR3 end, and the germline J gene provides the missing end. The rearrangement uses TRBV13-1 and TRBJ2-5, with D perhaps matching TRBD1 (5 bases). The germline V and J ends were trimmed by 6 bases and 0 bases, with 11 bases remaining between them. Germline assignment: CDR1 NSHNY and CDR2 SYGAGN. The CDR3 is made up of 14 amino acids. The sequenced part of the CDR3 DNA is TGTGCCAGCAACACAGGAGTTAACCAAGACACCCAGTAC. This gives the protein CASNTGVNQDTQY. The whole CDR3 is CASNTGVNQDTQYF.

A note on this clone: Genes and germline are mouse. From the germline J gene comes the end of the CDR3, since the read stops 1 residue before it. This chain uses TRBV13-2 with TRBJ2-5; D could derive from TRBD1 or TRBD2 (5 bases each). The germline CDR1 and CDR2 sequences are NNHNN and SYGAGS (reference sequence). V shed 2 bases and J shed 0 bases, with 7 bases lying between them. The CDR3 runs to 14 residues. CDR3 DNA (partial): TGTGCCAGCGGTGAGAGGGACAACCAAGACACCCAGTAC. Encoded protein: CASGERDNQDTQY. The whole CDR3 sequence reads CASGERDNQDTQYF.

Turning to this clone: Gene names and germline refer to mouse. The read falls 1 residue short of the CDR3 end, and the missing part is taken from the germline J gene. The chain uses TRBV12-2 and TRBJ1-2; D not resolved. Trimming removed 0 bases from V and 0 bases from J, with 7 bases in between. Germline V gene data show CDR1 as SGHLS and CDR2 as HYDKME. The CDR3 has 14 residues. CDR3 protein: CASSLEGANSDYTF. The DNA read from the CDR3 is TGTGCCAGCTCTCTCGAGGGCGCAAACTCCGACTACACC.

Regarding this clone: Here the gene names and germline are mouse. The CDR3 end is not reached by the read, which stops 1 residue before it; the germline J gene fills it in. The chain has TRBV26 and TRBJ2-3, with D tentatively TRBD1 (5 bases). The V gene lost 3 bases and the J gene lost 3 bases, with 7 bases spanning the gap. This CDR3 has 13 amino acids. The germline gives CDR1 KGHPV, CDR2 FQNQEV (reference sequence). CDR3 bases read: TGTGCCAGCAGTCTCTGGACAGCAGAAACGCTGTAT. Translation gives CASSLWTAETLY. The whole CDR3 protein is CASSLWTAETLYF.

About this clone itself: Gene names are mouse gene names. The read terminates 1 residue ahead of where the CDR3 ends, so the germline J gene completes it. This chain joins TRBV16 and TRBJ1-5; D gene uncertain. The CDR3 runs to 12 residues. V lost 8 bases and J 0 bases, leaving 5 bases between the germline ends. CDR1 is SGHSA and CDR2 is FRNQAP in the germline V gene. The CDR3 reads CASSNNNQAPLF. The CDR3 DNA, read in part, is TGTGCAAGCTCCAATAACAACCAGGCTCCGCTT. Filled out from reference TRBV16 and TRBJ1-5, the complete variable domain reads NAGVIQTPRHKVTGKGQEATLWCEPISGHSAVFWYRQTIVQGLEFLTYFRNQAPIDDSGMPKERFSAQMPNQSHSTLKIQSTQPQDSAVYLCASSNNNQAPLFGEGTRLSVL.

This clone rates as medium-sized. All gene names here are mouse names. The read finishes 1 residue shy of the CDR3 end, and the germline J gene is used to complete it. The chain couples TRBV26 to TRBJ1-4; TRBD1 is a possible D gene (6 bases). This CDR3 contains 13 residues. V lost 6 bases and J 4 bases, leaving 9 bases between the germline ends. Germline loops: CDR1 KGHPV, CDR2 FQNQEV (reference sequence). The sequenced CDR3 bases are TGTGCCAGCAGCGGGACAATCAACGAAAGATTATTT. It yields the protein CASSGTINERLF. The CDR3 in full is CASSGTINERLFF.

Concerning this clone itself: The gene names here belong to mouse. CDR3 region: CASSLVFANTEVFF. The sequenced part of the CDR3 DNA is TGTGCCAGCAGTCTGGTATTTGCAAACACAGAAGTCTTC. The chain recombines TRBV26 with TRBJ1-1; no clear D gene. The missing CDR3 end, 1 residue past where the read stops, is filled in from the germline J gene. Trimming took 2 bases from V and 0 from J, leaving 7 bases between them. The CDR3 is 14 residues long. Germline V lookup: CDR1 KGHPV, CDR2 FQNQEV (reference sequence).

In regard to this clone: These gene names are mouse names. The observed sequence ends 1 residue before the CDR3 terminus, with the missing tail filled in from the germline J gene. V usage is TRBV26 and J usage is TRBJ1-1; D is uncertain. V was clipped by 0 bases and J by 1 base, with 6 bases between them. Germline values: CDR1 KGHPV, CDR2 FQNQEV (reference sequence). CDR3 size: 14 residues. The CDR3 DNA, read in part, is TGTGCCAGCAGTCTGTCTGCAGGGAACACAGAAGTCTTC. Its translation is CASSLSAGNTEVF. The entire CDR3 sequence reads CASSLSAGNTEVFF.

In the case of this clone: Gene names denote mouse genes. The read finishes 1 residue shy of the CDR3 end, and the germline J gene is used to complete it. The chain joins TRBV16 to TRBJ2-4; D perhaps matches TRBD1 (5 bases). Trimming pared 2 bases from V and 2 bases from J, leaving 8 bases between. Germline V gene sequence: CDR1 SGHSA, CDR2 FRNQAP. This CDR3 is 14 amino acids long. This CDR3 is CASSLTGSQNTLYF. The sequenced part of the CDR3 DNA is TGTGCAAGCAGCTTAACAGGTTCTCAAAACACCTTGTAC.

Concerning this clone: Gene names refer to mouse genes. The sequence runs out 1 residue before the end of the CDR3; the remainder is reconstructed from the germline J gene. The genes are TRBV12-2 and TRBJ1-3; no firm D call. From germline, CDR1 is SGHLS and CDR2 HYDKME. V was clipped by 0 bases and J by 0 bases, with 8 bases between them. This CDR3 contains 15 residues. The CDR3 loop reads CASSLEPGSGNTLYF. The covered CDR3 bases are TGTGCCAGCTCTCTCGAACCGGGTTCTGGAAATACGCTCTAT.

This clone was detected only a few times. Each gene name is a mouse one. The CDR3 end is not reached by the read, which stops 1 residue before it; the germline J gene fills it in. The rearrangement links TRBV12-2 to TRBJ1-4; D gene uncertain. From germline, CDR1 is SGHLS and CDR2 HYDKME. The CDR3 has 14 amino acids. Trimming left V 0 bases short and J 3 bases short, with 7 bases between. The CDR3 bases that were read are TGTGCCAGCTCTCTCGAAACACCCAACGAAAGATTATTT. Encoded protein: CASSLETPNERLF. The complete CDR3 sequence is CASSLETPNERLFF.